This TCR beta chain comes out of a study of beta chain features in type 1 diabetes. Overall study findings and caveats: PCR might show a preference for shorter templates, equally across patients and controls. There was a moderate but significant shortening of TCRB CDR3s in all four CD4+ subsets of Type 1 diabetes patients. In cDNA sequencing, cells with high TCR expression could be over-represented.

Expressed TCRB transcripts got sequenced, as all isolated RNA was reverse transcribed. Assay used: immunoSEQ multiplex PCR; TCRdb lists only in-frame clones, some missing. The table lists about 240,000 clones, less than 35% of them singletons. Comments on this clone: Its antigen is as yet unknown. Within the sample, other DNA sequences also encode this same CDR3.

Germline V lookup: CDR1 LGHNA, CDR2 YSLEER. Unmatched junction bases numbered 4, after V lost 0 bases and J lost 5 bases. The CDR3 covers 15 residues. The sequence came from a man younger than 45 in good health. V is TRBV4-3 and J is TRBJ2-1; 7 bases align to TRBD2. Sequenced material: central memory CD4+ T cells from blood. The CDR3 here is CASSQEGLADNEQFF. Written as DNA, the CDR3 is TGCGCCAGCAGCCAAGAGGGGCTAGCGGACAATGAGCAGTTCTTC.